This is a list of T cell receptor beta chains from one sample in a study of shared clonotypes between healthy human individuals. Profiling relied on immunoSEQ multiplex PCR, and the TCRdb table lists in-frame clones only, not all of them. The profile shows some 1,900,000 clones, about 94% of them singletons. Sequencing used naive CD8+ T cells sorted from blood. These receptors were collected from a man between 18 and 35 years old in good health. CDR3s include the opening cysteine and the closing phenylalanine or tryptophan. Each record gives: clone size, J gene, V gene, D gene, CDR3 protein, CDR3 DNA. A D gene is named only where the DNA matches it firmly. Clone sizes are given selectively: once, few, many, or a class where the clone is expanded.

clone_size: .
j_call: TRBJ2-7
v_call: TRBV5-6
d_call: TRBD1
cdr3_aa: CASSSPDRGSEQYF
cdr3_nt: TGTGCCAGCAGCTCACCAGACAGGGGTTCCGAGCAGTACTTC

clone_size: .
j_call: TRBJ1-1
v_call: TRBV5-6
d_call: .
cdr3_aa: CASSPRGEMNTEAFF
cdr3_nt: TGTGCCAGCAGCCCGAGGGGGGAAATGAACACTGAAGCTTTCTTT

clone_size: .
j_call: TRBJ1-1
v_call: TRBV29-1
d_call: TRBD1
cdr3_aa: CSVDQGGPEAFF
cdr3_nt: TGCAGCGTCGACCAAGGGGGCCCTGAAGCTTTCTTT

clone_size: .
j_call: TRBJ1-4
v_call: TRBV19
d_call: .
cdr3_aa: CASSLNGAWNEKLFF
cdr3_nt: TGTGCCAGTAGTCTTAACGGGGCCTGGAACGAAAAACTGTTTTTT

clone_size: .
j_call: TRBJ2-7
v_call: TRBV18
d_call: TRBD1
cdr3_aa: CASSPSPGQGSYEQYF
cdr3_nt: TGTGCCAGCTCACCTTCCCCGGGACAGGGCTCCTACGAGCAGTACTTC

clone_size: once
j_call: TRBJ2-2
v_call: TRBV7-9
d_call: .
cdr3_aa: CASSQVAHPDTGELFF
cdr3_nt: TGTGCCAGCAGCCAGGTGGCGCACCCCGACACCGGGGAGCTGTTTTTT

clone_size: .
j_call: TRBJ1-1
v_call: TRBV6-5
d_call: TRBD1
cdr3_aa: CASSYDRGLNTEAFF
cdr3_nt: TGTGCCAGCAGTTACGACAGGGGGCTGAACACTGAAGCTTTCTTT

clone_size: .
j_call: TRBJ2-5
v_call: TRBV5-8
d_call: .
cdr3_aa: CASSYPTAGEGWQETQYF
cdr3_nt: TGTGCCAGCAGCTACCCAACCGCAGGGGAAGGTTGGCAAGAGACCCAGTACTTC

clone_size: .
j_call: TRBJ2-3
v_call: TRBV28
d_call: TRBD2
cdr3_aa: CAISGGGADTQYF
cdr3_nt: TGTGCCATCAGCGGGGGAGGGGCAGATACGCAGTATTTT

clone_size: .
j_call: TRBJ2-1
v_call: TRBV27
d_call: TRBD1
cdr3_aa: CASSSDRASEQFF
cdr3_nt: TGTGCCAGCAGTTCGGACAGGGCGTCTGAGCAGTTCTTC

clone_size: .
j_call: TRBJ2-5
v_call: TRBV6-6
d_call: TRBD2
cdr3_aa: CATWTSGAIEETQYF
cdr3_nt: TGTGCCACCTGGACTAGCGGGGCGATTGAAGAGACCCAGTACTTC

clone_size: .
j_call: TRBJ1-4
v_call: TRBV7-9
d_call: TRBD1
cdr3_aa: CASSSPGTGDEKLFF
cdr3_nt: TGTGCCAGCAGCTCACCCGGGACAGGGGATGAAAAACTGTTTTTT

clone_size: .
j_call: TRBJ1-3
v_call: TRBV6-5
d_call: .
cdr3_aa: CASSYRGGNTIYF
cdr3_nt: TGTGCCAGCAGTTACAGGGGGGGAAACACCATATATTTT

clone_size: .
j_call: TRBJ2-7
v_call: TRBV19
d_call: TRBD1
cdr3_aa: CASTSGDRVDEQYF
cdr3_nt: TGTGCCAGCACCTCCGGGGACAGGGTCGACGAGCAGTACTTC

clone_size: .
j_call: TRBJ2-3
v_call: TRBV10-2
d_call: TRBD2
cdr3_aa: CASRDLAGTDTQYF
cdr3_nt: TGCGCCAGCAGAGATCTAGCGGGCACAGATACGCAGTATTTT

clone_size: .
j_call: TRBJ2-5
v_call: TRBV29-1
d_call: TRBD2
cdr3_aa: CSVEAQTSRETQYF
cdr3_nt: TGCAGCGTTGAAGCCCAGACTAGCAGGGAGACCCAGTACTTC